The source of this T cell receptor (beta chain) is a study of blood T cell repertoires in COVID-19. Study at large: Researchers got acute and convalescent COVID-19 samples from the United States, Italy and Spain. PBMCs, B-cell-depleted T cells, or T cells were the source of the cDNA or gDNA that made up the material.

Seattle-derived patients entered the study during active infection and were followed longitudinally. CDR1 is LGHDT and CDR2 is YNNKEL in the germline V gene (reference sequence). V lost 3 bases and J 11 bases, leaving 19 bases between the germline ends. This CDR3 contains 15 residues. Original data processing: Counts of nucleated cells, estimated from reference gene primer amplification, were obtained. Only in-frame clones appear in the TCRdb table, and some are missing; sequencing was by immunoSEQ multiplex PCR. The DNA was the basis for D and trimming; V, J and clone size are from that table. The profile shows about 250,000 clones, roughly 83% of them singletons.

This chain connects TRBV3-1 (or the pseudogene TRBV3-2) to TRBJ1-4; D unclear. The origin of this receptor is an elderly woman with COVID-19, enrolled during active disease. Sequenced material: peripheral blood. This CDR3 is CASSHPWAAGGKLFF. As DNA, the CDR3 is TGTGCCAGCAGCCACCCCTGGGCGGCGGGCGGGAAACTGTTTTTT.